These 5 T cell receptor beta chains came from one sample sequenced in a study of blood T cell repertoires in COVID-19. Profiling relied on immunoSEQ multiplex PCR, and the TCRdb table lists in-frame clones only, not all of them. The table records some 160,000 clones, around 89% of them present only once. Sequencing was performed on peripheral blood. Every receptor here comes from a man in his fifties or sixties who had recovered from COVID-19.

The gene calls are TRBV27 and TRBJ2-1; D gene uncertain. V lost 4 bases and J lost 5, with 15 bases in between. CDR3 length equals 15 residues. Per the germline V gene, CDR1 is MNHEY and CDR2 is SMNVEV (reference sequence). The CDR3: CASSSFKTRNNEQFF. The CDR3, as DNA: TGTGCCAGCAGTTCATTTAAAACACGTAACAATGAGCAGTTCTTC.

This clone was seen a single time. The chain joins TRBV7-7 to TRBJ2-1; D is ambiguous. The CDR3 covers 14 residues. V dropped 2 bases and J dropped 8 bases, with 13 bases sitting between them. CDR1 is SSHAT, CDR2 FNYEAQ, per germline (reference sequence). This CDR3 reads CASSLSALADEQFF. CDR3 DNA sequence: TGTGCCAGCAGCTTAAGCGCATTGGCGGATGAGCAGTTCTTC.

The chain links TRBV7-2 to TRBJ2-5, with TRBD2 matching 9 bases. CDR3 length: 15 residues. The V gene end was trimmed by 4 bases and the J gene end by 1 base; junction bases not matched to a gene: 4. Per the germline V gene, CDR1 is SGHTA and CDR2 is FQGNSA. In DNA, the CDR3 is TGTGCCAGCAGCTCCACTAGCGGGCGCCAAGAGACCCAGTACTTC. Translating gives CASSSTSGRQETQYF. Full variable domain (outside the CDR3, taken from reference TRBV7-2 and TRBJ2-5): GAGVSQSPSNKVTEKGKDVELRCDPISGHTALYWYRQSLGQGLEFLIYFQGNSAPDKSGLPSDRFSAERTGGSVSTLTIQRTQQEDSAVYLCASSSTSGRQETQYFGPGTRLLVL.

This clone was detected only once. The chain has TRBV5-5 and TRBJ1-5, with D tentatively TRBD1 (6 bases). The CDR3 runs to 15 residues. Germline V CDR1 and CDR2: SGHKS, YYEKEE (reference sequence). V dropped 1 base and J dropped 10 bases, with 18 bases sitting between them. The CDR3 nucleotides are TGTGCCAGCAGCTTGTTGGACAGCCACCTCAATCCCCAGCATTTT. This translates into CASSLLDSHLNPQHF.

The rearrangement joins TRBV7-2 to TRBJ2-7; 7 nucleotides align to TRBD1. The CDR3 is made up of 15 amino acids. Germline V gene data show CDR1 as SGHTA and CDR2 as FQGNSA. V gave up 6 bases and J gave up 0 bases; unmatched junction bases: 8. CDR3 bases: TGTGCCAGCAGTCAGGGGACAGTCCTCTCCTACGAGCAGTACTTC. Protein: CASSQGTVLSYEQYF.